These 6 T cell receptor beta chains originate from one sample sequenced in a study of T cells in Graves' hyperthyroidism and ophthalmopathy. From RNA transcripts, TCR beta CDR3 regions were amplified. A set of HTBI primers served as the primers for a first-round RT-PCR of the TCR CDR3. TCRdb re-derived calls from the multiplex PCR reads in MiXCR, one entry per CDR3 protein. The sample carries fewer than 700,000 distinct CDR3 sequences, under 20% recorded once. Material for sequencing was blood. All receptors come from a woman younger than 45 with Graves' hyperthyroidism.

There are many counts of this clonotype. This chain joins TRBV28 and TRBJ2-1, with TRBD2 matching 7 bases. The CDR3 contains 17 residues. CDR1 and CDR2 from the germline V gene are MDHEN and SYDVKM. Trimming at V came to 4 bases and at J to 13 bases, leaving 22 bases not matched to a gene. The CDR3 DNA reads as TGTGCCAGCAGTTCCTCTGGGGCGGGAGCCCACGTATACGAACAGTTCTTC. Translation: CASSSSGAGAHVYEQFF.

The V call is TRBV7-3, the J call TRBJ1-6, with 8 bases identical to TRBD1. Looked up from germline, CDR1 is SGHTA and CDR2 is FQGTGA. This CDR3 spans 15 amino acids. Trimming cost V 5 bases and J 7 bases; bases outside gene matches: 7. The CDR3 bases are TGTGCCAGCAGCGGGCGGGACAGGATCAATTCACCCCTCCACTTT. Translated, it gives CASSGRDRINSPLHF. Full variable domain (missing parts from reference TRBV7-3 and TRBJ1-6): GAGVSQTPSNKVTEKGKYVELRCDPISGHTALYWYRQSLGQGPEFLIYFQGTGAADDSGLPNDRFFAVRPEGSVSTLKIQRTERGDSAVYLCASSGRDRINSPLHFGNGTRLTVT.

This clonotype was counted between two and nine times. The J gene is TRBJ1-5, the V gene TRBV28; 8 positions match TRBD1. Germline lookup yields CDR1 MDHEN and CDR2 SYDVKM. V gave up 6 bases and J gave up 4 bases; unmatched junction bases: 14. This CDR3 spans 17 amino acids. The CDR3: CASSLSPRTGWNQPQHF. CDR3 sequence (DNA): TGTGCCAGCAGCCTCTCCCCCAGGACAGGGTGGAATCAGCCCCAGCATTTT.

Many counts were recorded for this clonotype. The J gene is TRBJ1-5, the V gene TRBV20-1; TRBD1 aligns across 7 bases. Germline CDR1 is DFQATT and CDR2 is SNEGSKA (reference sequence). The CDR3 extends over 14 amino acids. V dropped 7 bases and J dropped 6; count of bases not matched to a gene: 12. Here the CDR3 reads CSVRHRQGGQPQHF. For the CDR3, the DNA is TGCAGTGTTAGGCACCGACAGGGAGGTCAGCCCCAGCATTTT.

This clonotype appeared a few times. The chain has TRBV6-2 or TRBV6-3 and TRBJ1-5, with D uncertain. The CDR3 runs 17 residues. Germline CDR1 is MNHEY and CDR2 is SVGEGT. V dropped 6 bases and J dropped 4 bases, with 22 bases sitting between them. This chain's CDR3 is CASSPLVGALNNQPQHF. CDR3 DNA sequence: TGTGCCAGCAGCCCCCTCGTCGGCGCCCTCAATAATCAGCCCCAGCATTTT.

The chain employs TRBV7-2 and TRBJ2-7; 10 bases line up with TRBD2. This CDR3 spans 14 amino acids. V was clipped by 1 base and J by 9 bases; unmatched bases: 6. The germline CDR1 and CDR2 sequences are SGHTA and FQGNSA. The CDR3 DNA reads TGTGCCAGCAGCTTAGGACTAGCGGGCGGCGTGCAGTACTTC. Translated: CASSLGLAGGVQYF.